The source of this T cell receptor beta chain is a study of T cells after yellow fever vaccination. TCRdb re-called the 5' RACE reads through MiXCR, storing one row per CDR3 protein. This sample has 500,000 to 650,000 distinct CDR3 sequences, with 17% found just once. Germline CDR1 and CDR2: LNHDA and SQIVND (reference sequence). Trimming stripped 2 bases from V and 5 bases from J, with 15 bases between. CDR3 length: 15 residues. The starting material was PBMCs, obtained less than 6 days after the first yellow fever vaccination. The rearrangement joins TRBV19 to TRBJ1-1; no firm D call. The clonotype comes from a man aged 18 to 29 who received the YFV17D yellow fever vaccine. The CDR3 DNA reads TGTGCCAGTAGTATATCCTGGCGGGGTCTTACTGAAGCTTTCTTT. Translating it yields CASSISWRGLTEAFF.